This TCR beta chain was identified in a study of blood T cell repertoires in COVID-19. Overall study context: COVID-19 samples collected from the United States, Italy and Spain covered acute and convalescent phases.

This clone was seen just once. Germline CDR1 reads SGDLS; CDR2 reads YYNGEE. This CDR3 has 15 residues. V gave up 0 bases and J gave up 8 bases, with 14 bases separating them. Authors' processing steps: Counts of nucleated cells, estimated from reference gene primer amplification, were obtained. Assay used: immunoSEQ multiplex PCR; TCRdb lists only in-frame clones, some missing. That table gives V, J and clone size, and the DNA gave D and trimming. The table lists about 150,000 clones, 78% of them singletons. This clonotype was sampled from a man between 60 and 70 years old who had recovered from COVID-19. V gene TRBV9 combines with J gene TRBJ1-4, with TRBD1 as a possible D gene (5 bases). Sequenced input: peripheral blood. CDR3 coding DNA: TGTGCCAGCAGCGTAGGGGCAGGGATGAAGGAAAAACTGTTTTTT. This gives the protein CASSVGAGMKEKLFF. Based on the CDR3 plus reference TRBV9 and TRBJ1-4, the full variable domain is DSGVTQTPKHLITATGQRVTLRCSPRSGDLSVYWYQQSLDQGLQFLIQYYNGEERAKGNILERFSAQQFPDLHSELNLSSLELGDSALYFCASSVGAGMKEKLFFGSGTQLSVL.